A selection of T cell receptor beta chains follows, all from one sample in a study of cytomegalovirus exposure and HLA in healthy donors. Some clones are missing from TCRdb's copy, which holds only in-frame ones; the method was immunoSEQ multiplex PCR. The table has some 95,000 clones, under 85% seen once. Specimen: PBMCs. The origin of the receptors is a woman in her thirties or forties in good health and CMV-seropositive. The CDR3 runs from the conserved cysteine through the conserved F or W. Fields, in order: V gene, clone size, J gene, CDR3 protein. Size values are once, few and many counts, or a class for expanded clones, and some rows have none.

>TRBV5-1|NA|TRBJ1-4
CASSPLQGAPGKLFF
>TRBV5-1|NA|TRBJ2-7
CASSFEGGRFIYEQYF
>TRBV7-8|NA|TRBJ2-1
CASSFRGAYNEQFF
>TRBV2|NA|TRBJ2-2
CASMVGERLAANTGELFF
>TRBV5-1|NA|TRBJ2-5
CASSPSRQETQYF
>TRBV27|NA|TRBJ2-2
CASKGLAGLTGELFF
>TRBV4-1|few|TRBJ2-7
CASSHERGQGIYEQYF
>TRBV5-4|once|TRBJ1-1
CASSLWGVNTEAFF
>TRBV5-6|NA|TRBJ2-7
CASSLLAGQGVHEQYF
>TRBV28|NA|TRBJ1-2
CASSLLGRGYTF
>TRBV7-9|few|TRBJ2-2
CASSPRGLSENTGELFF
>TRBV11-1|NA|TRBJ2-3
CASSLAARPDTDTQYF
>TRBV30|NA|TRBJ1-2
CAWSGGTGSYAYGYTF
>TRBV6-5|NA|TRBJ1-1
CASSYRGSGFLTEAFF
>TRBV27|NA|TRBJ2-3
CASRRAGGFTDTQYF
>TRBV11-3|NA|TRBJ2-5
CASSPTRVGTQYF
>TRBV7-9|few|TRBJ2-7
CASSLSSGRATGEQYF
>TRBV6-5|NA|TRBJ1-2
CASSYGDRGRGYTF
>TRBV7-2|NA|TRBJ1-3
CASKSRRGSGNTIYF
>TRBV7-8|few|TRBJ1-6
CASRLVGQFSYNSPLHF
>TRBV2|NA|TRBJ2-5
CASSWTSGQETQYF
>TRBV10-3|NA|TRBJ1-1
CAISDDRAGTEAFF
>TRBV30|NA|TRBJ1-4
CAWSVIGAREKLFF
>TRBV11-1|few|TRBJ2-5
CASSLGTSGSKETQYF
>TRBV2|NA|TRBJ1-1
CASSAFSEAFF
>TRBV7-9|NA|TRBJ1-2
CASSIRDKNYGYTF
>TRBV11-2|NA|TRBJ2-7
CASSLQGLAGGMQYF
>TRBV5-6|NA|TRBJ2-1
CASSLVRAGGPGYNEQFF
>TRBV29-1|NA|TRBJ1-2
CSVVTGGDYGYTF
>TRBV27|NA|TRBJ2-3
CASSLGTGYGTDTQYF
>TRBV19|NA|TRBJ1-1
CASSKGGRNTEAFF
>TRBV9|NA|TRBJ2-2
CASSVLTSGNTGELFF
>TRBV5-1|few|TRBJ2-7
CASSLDGAGYYEQYF
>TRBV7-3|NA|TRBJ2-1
CASSALAGVTEQFF
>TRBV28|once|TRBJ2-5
CASSLASGRRETQYF
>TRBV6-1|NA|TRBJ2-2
CASSETSSGELFF
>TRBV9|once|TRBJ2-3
CASSVGTVPPTDTQYF
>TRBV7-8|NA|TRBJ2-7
CASSPGQGPYEQYF
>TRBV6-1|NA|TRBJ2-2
CASSERRTGAWYPNTGELFF
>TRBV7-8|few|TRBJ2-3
CASSPRTEPTDTQYF
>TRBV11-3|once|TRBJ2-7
CASSRLPGQVYEQYF
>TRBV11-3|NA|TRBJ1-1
CASSPSGTGEAFF
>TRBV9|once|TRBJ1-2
CASSVADRGYGYTF
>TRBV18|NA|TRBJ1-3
CASSPTGEVGNTIYF
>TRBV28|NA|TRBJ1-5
CASSFHPGGPQHF
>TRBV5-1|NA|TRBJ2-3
CASSPGGDTQYF
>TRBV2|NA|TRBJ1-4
CASTPQREKLFF
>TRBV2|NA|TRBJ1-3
CASSLKQGSGNTIYF
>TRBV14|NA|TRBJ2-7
CASSQGAPGLGSYEQYF
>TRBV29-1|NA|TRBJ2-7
CSVEVDRVGHEQYF